These 28 T cell receptor beta chains originate from one sample sequenced in a study of blood T cell repertoires in COVID-19. Profiling relied on immunoSEQ multiplex PCR, and the TCRdb table lists in-frame clones only, not all of them. This table has 280,000 or so clones, nearly 90% appearing once. Material: PBMCs or T cells enriched from blood (not recorded which). These receptors originate from a woman in her forties or fifties who had been exposed to COVID-19.

This chain uses TRBV19 with TRBJ2-6; the D gene is possibly TRBD2 (6 bases). The CDR3 sequence is 14 residues long. Germline CDR1 LNHDA, CDR2 SQIVND (reference sequence). Trimming removed 7 bases from V and 2 bases from J, with 9 bases in between. In DNA form, the CDR3 reads TGTGCCAGTAACGGAGGGACTGGGGCCAACGTCCTGACTTTC. This gives the protein CASNGGTGANVLTF.

This clone was detected only a few times. This chain connects TRBV6-1 to TRBJ1-5; D is ambiguous. Trimming stripped 3 bases from V and 7 bases from J, with 7 bases between. This CDR3 is built from 12 residues. Germline CDR1 is MNHNS and CDR2 is SASEGT. CDR3 sequence: CASSDGSQPQHF. CDR3 bases: TGTGCCAGCAGTGATGGTAGCCAGCCCCAGCATTTT.

With regard to this clone: Other DNA sequences from this sample encode an identical CDR3 as well. This chain connects TRBV2 to TRBJ2-7; 8 bases align to TRBD1. The germline V gene encodes CDR1 SNHLY and CDR2 FYNNEI. The junction had 4 bases not matched to a gene; V was cut back by 6 bases and J by 0 bases. The CDR3 is made up of 14 amino acids. CDR3 sequence reads: CASSRDRSSYEQYF. CDR3 DNA sequence: TGTGCCAGCAGCCGGGACAGGAGCTCCTACGAGCAGTACTTC.

The V and J genes are TRBV28 and TRBJ1-2; 9 bases fit TRBD1. The CDR3 extends over 14 amino acids. V was clipped by 5 bases and J by 10 bases; unmatched bases: 11. Germline lookup yields CDR1 MDHEN and CDR2 SYDVKM. The CDR3 reads CASSIKQGARDYTF. DNA for the CDR3: TGTGCCAGCAGTATCAAACAGGGGGCACGGGACTACACCTTC.

The chain recombines TRBV6-4 with TRBJ2-3; 7 positions match TRBD1. The CDR3 extends over 13 amino acids. CDR1 is MRHNA, CDR2 SNTAGT, per germline. V was pared by 6 bases and J by 4 bases, with 4 bases of the junction left unmatched. The CDR3 region is CASSQTGPDTQYF. DNA for the CDR3: TGTGCCAGCAGCCAGACAGGGCCAGATACGCAGTATTTT.

There are a few counts of this clone. The gene calls are TRBV12-3 or TRBV12-4 and TRBJ1-5; D is unresolved. CDR3 length equals 13 residues. The ends were cut back, 6 bases at V and 4 bases at J, with 10 bases in the middle. The CDR3, as DNA: TGTGCCAGCAGGGAGCAAGGAAATCAGCCCCAGCATTTT. Translating gives CASREQGNQPQHF.

V and J are TRBV7-2 and TRBJ1-5; D remains ambiguous. V dropped 0 bases and J dropped 0 bases, with 9 bases sitting between them. The germline gives CDR1 SGHTA, CDR2 FQGNSA. The CDR3 sequence is 16 residues long. CDR3 nucleotide sequence: TGTGCCAGCAGCTTAGCGGGAGGGTATAGCAATCAGCCCCAGCATTTT. This codes for CASSLAGGYSNQPQHF. Full variable domain (remainder filled in from reference TRBV7-2 and TRBJ1-5): GAGVSQSPSNKVTEKGKDVELRCDPISGHTALYWYRQSLGQGLEFLIYFQGNSAPDKSGLPSDRFSAERTGGSVSTLTIQRTQQEDSAVYLCASSLAGGYSNQPQHFGDGTRLSIL.

The CDR3 sequence: CASRPRLRTGTNQPQHF. CDR3 nucleotides: TGTGCCAGCAGACCGAGACTACGGACAGGGACCAATCAGCCCCAGCATTTT. This chain links TRBV11-3 with TRBJ1-5; 8 positions match TRBD1. The CDR3 contains 17 residues. V was clipped by 6 bases and J by 3 bases; unmatched bases: 13. Germline loops: CDR1 SGHNT, CDR2 YENEEA. Full variable domain (rest looked up from reference TRBV11-3 and TRBJ1-5): EAGVVQSPRYKIIEKKQPVAFWCNPISGHNTLYWYLQNLGQGPELLIRYENEEAVDDSQLPKDRFSAERLKGVDSTLKIQPAELGDSAVYLCASRPRLRTGTNQPQHFGDGTRLSIL.

This clone was seen only once. The CDR3 DNA reads as TGTGCCAGCAGCTTAGGAAGGGGTTGGGCAGATACGCAGTATTTT. Protein product: CASSLGRGWADTQYF. This chain connects TRBV11-3 to TRBJ2-3, with D tentatively TRBD1 (5 bases). The V gene lost 1 base and the J gene lost 4 bases, with 12 bases spanning the gap. CDR3 length equals 15 residues. Germline CDR1 and CDR2: SGHNT and YENEEA.

About this clone: A read error may produce the germline difference seen at one junction end. The chain recombines TRBV30 with TRBJ1-2, with D unresolved. This CDR3 is 11 amino acids long. Germline V CDR1 and CDR2: GTSNPN, SVGIG (reference sequence). The CDR3 loop reads CAWSVRDRAAF. In DNA form, the CDR3 reads TGTGCCTGGAGTGTACGAGACCGTGCGGCCTTC.

The rearrangement joins TRBV6-4 to TRBJ2-1; D perhaps matches TRBD2 (7 bases). This CDR3 contains 13 residues. V was shortened by 7 bases and J by 7 bases, with 14 bases between the two germline ends. CDR1 MRHNA and CDR2 SNTAGT come from the germline V gene. The chain's CDR3 is CASKGGPSNEQFF. In DNA, the CDR3 is TGTGCCAGCAAGGGGGGGCCTTCTAATGAGCAGTTCTTC.

The V gene is TRBV11-2, the J gene TRBJ2-7, with 8 nucleotides matching TRBD2. Germline CDR1 SGHAT, CDR2 FQNNGV. V shed 5 bases and J 2 bases; nucleotides not matched to a gene: 8. This CDR3 region has 15 residues. DNA of the CDR3: TGTGCCAGCAGCCCTAGACTAGCGTTACCCTACGAGCAGTACTTC. This codes for CASSPRLALPYEQYF. The complete variable domain, with remaining parts taken from reference TRBV11-2 and TRBJ2-7, reads EAGVAQSPRYKIIEKRQSVAFWCNPISGHATLYWYQQILGQGPKLLIQFQNNGVVDDSQLPKDRFSAERLKGVDSTLKIQPAKLEDSAVYLCASSPRLALPYEQYFGPGTRLTVT.

The V and J genes are TRBV28 and TRBJ1-1; the D is unclear. The CDR3 runs 14 residues. Trimming shortened V by 8 bases and J by 1 base, and 14 bases separated the two germline ends. The germline V gene encodes CDR1 MDHEN and CDR2 SYDVKM. This chain's CDR3 is CASPAGAGNTEAFF. The CDR3 DNA is TGTGCCAGCCCTGCGGGCGCAGGGAACACTGAAGCTTTCTTT.

J is TRBJ1-2 and V is TRBV19; maybe TRBD1 (5 bases). This CDR3 comprises 16 residues. Per germline, CDR1 LNHDA and CDR2 SQIVND (reference sequence). V lost 2 bases to trimming and J lost 4 bases, with 17 bases between them. CDR3 coding DNA: TGTGCCAGTAGTATACTGGGGGGAAAAGAGGGCTATGGCTACACCTTC. Its protein is CASSILGGKEGYGYTF. Complete variable domain (other parts from reference TRBV19 and TRBJ1-2): DGGITQSPKYLFRKEGQNVTLSCEQNLNHDAMYWYRQDPGQGLRLIYYSQIVNDFQKGDIAEGYSVSREKKESFPLTVTSAQKNPTAFYLCASSILGGKEGYGYTFGSGTRLTVV.

The rearrangement joins TRBV2 to TRBJ1-1; no clear D. Germline V gene sequence: CDR1 SNHLY, CDR2 FYNNEI. This CDR3 spans 13 amino acids. Trimming cost V 3 bases and J 0 bases, with 5 bases left between them. Written as DNA, the CDR3 is TGTGCCAGCAGTGATGGCCTGAACACTGAAGCTTTCTTT. This sequence encodes CASSDGLNTEAFF. Drawing the rest from reference TRBV2 and TRBJ1-1, the complete variable domain is EPEVTQTPSHQVTQMGQEVILRCVPISNHLYFYWYRQILGQKVEFLVSFYNNEISEKSEIFDDQFSVERPDGSNFTLKIRSTKLEDSAMYFCASSDGLNTEAFFGQGTRLTVV.

The chain links TRBV5-1 to TRBJ2-1, with D unclear. Per germline, CDR1 SGHRS and CDR2 YFSETQ. V dropped 5 bases and J dropped 6 bases, with 12 bases sitting between them. The CDR3 is 13 amino acids. The CDR3 nucleotides read TGCGCCAGCAGTTACGGGTCCCTCAATGAGCAGTTCTTC. It is translated as CASSYGSLNEQFF. The entire variable domain, with the rest obtained from reference TRBV5-1 and TRBJ2-1, is as follows: KAGVTQTPRYLIKTRGQQVTLSCSPISGHRSVSWYQQTPGQGLQFLFEYFSETQRNKGNFPGRFSGRQFSNSRSEMNVSTLELGDSALYLCASSYGSLNEQFFGPGTRLTVL.

This chain connects TRBV28 to TRBJ1-2; maybe TRBD1 (5 bases). The germline V and J ends were trimmed by 5 bases and 0 bases, with 13 bases remaining between them. The CDR3 runs to 15 residues. CDR1 and CDR2 from the germline V gene are MDHEN and SYDVKM. The CDR3 region has the DNA TGTGCCAGCAGTCCCCTGGCAGGGACTAACTATGGCTACACCTTC. Translating it yields CASSPLAGTNYGYTF.

In DNA form, the CDR3 reads TGTGCCAGCAGTGAGCGCCGGGGGGGCGGCACAGATACGCAGTATTTT. Translated, it gives CASSERRGGGTDTQYF. The genes are TRBV6-1 and TRBJ2-3, with 8 bases fitting TRBD2. Looked up from germline, CDR1 is MNHNS and CDR2 is SASEGT. The CDR3 loop spans 16 amino acids. Losses at the gene ends were 3 bases for V and 1 base for J; bases not matched to a gene: 6.

This clone was recorded only once. The chain is built from TRBV3-1 (or the pseudogene TRBV3-2) and TRBJ2-5; the match to TRBD2 covers 7 bases. The germline gives CDR1 LGHDT, CDR2 YNNKEL (reference sequence). The CDR3 extends over 14 amino acids. Germline trimming cut 4 bases from V and 2 bases from J; bases unmatched to any gene: 4. The CDR3 spells CASSLTSFQETQYF. CDR3 DNA: TGTGCCAGCAGCCTGACTAGCTTTCAAGAGACCCAGTACTTC.

V gene TRBV5-1 combines with J gene TRBJ2-7, with TRBD2 matching over 8 bases. Germline V CDR1 and CDR2: SGHRS, YFSETQ. The CDR3 is made up of 15 amino acids. V was pared by 4 bases and J by 1 base, with 7 bases of the junction left unmatched. In DNA, the CDR3 is TGCGCCAGCAGCCCCGGGGGGGGGATGTCCTACGAGCAGTACTTC. It specifies CASSPGGGMSYEQYF.

V usage is TRBV2 and J usage is TRBJ1-1; D call uncertain. Germline V gives CDR1 SNHLY, CDR2 FYNNEI. Trimming stripped 4 bases from V and 5 bases from J, with 17 bases between. The CDR3 is 15 amino acids. The CDR3 region has the DNA TGTGCCAGCAGTGTCTTCCCTGGGAGCCTAACTGAAGCTTTCTTT. This codes for CASSVFPGSLTEAFF.

Concerning this clone itself: At the DNA level, this CDR3 is encoded by other sequences in the same sample as well. This chain uses TRBV30 with TRBJ1-3, with no clear D. CDR3 length equals 13 residues. V lost 4 bases, J lost 0 bases, and 7 bases lay in between. Germline CDR1 GTSNPN, CDR2 SVGIG (reference sequence). CDR3 sequence: CAWTAGSGNTIYF. DNA of the CDR3: TGTGCCTGGACCGCCGGCTCTGGAAACACCATATATTTT.

This clone occurred once. The rearrangement joins TRBV6-1 to TRBJ1-2; a possible D gene is TRBD1 (6 bases). CDR3 length: 14 residues. From germline, CDR1 is MNHNS and CDR2 SASEGT. V lost 1 base and J 4 bases, leaving 10 bases between the germline ends. In nucleotides, the CDR3 is TGTGCCAGCAGTGAAGGGGGGGGCCGCTATGGCTACACCTTC. Translated, it gives CASSEGGGRYGYTF.

The chain joins TRBV12-3 or TRBV12-4 to TRBJ1-2; no reliable D call. The CDR3 length is 13 residues. V was cut by 5 bases and J by 5 bases, with 12 bases left in between. In nucleotides, the CDR3 is TGTGCCAGCAGTAACGGTGCCTTATATGGCTACACCTTC. Residues: CASSNGALYGYTF.

The V call is TRBV24-1, the J call TRBJ2-2; TRBD1 agrees at 7 bases. In germline, CDR1 is KGHDR, CDR2 SFDVKD. The CDR3 covers 19 residues. V shed 5 bases, J shed 4 bases, and the junction held 18 bases outside the gene matches. The CDR3 DNA is TGTGCCACCAGTGGCAAGACAGGGACAACGTTCTCGGGCACCGGGGAGCTGTTTTTT. Translated: CATSGKTGTTFSGTGELFF.

This sequence joins TRBV27 and TRBJ2-1; D gene ambiguous. Germline loops: CDR1 MNHEY, CDR2 SMNVEV (reference sequence). V gave up 3 bases and J gave up 0 bases, with 6 bases separating them. The CDR3 totals 14 residues. The CDR3: CASSFPGSYNEQFF. CDR3 bases: TGTGCCAGCAGTTTCCCCGGCTCCTACAATGAGCAGTTCTTC.

The chain has TRBV6-5 and TRBJ1-2; tentatively, D is TRBD1 (5 bases). The CDR3 sequence is 14 residues long. Germline CDR1 is MNHEY and CDR2 is SVGAGI. The V end lost 10 bases, the J end lost 4 bases, and 19 bases lay between the germline ends. CDR3 residues: CATGGESGSYGYTF. The CDR3, as DNA: TGTGCCACCGGAGGGGAATCAGGGAGCTATGGCTACACCTTC.

The genes are TRBV5-1 and TRBJ2-7, with 8 nucleotides matching TRBD2. The ends lost 6 bases at V and 0 bases at J; junction bases unmatched: 8. The CDR3 sequence is 15 residues long. The germline V gene encodes CDR1 SGHRS and CDR2 YFSETQ. In DNA form, the CDR3 reads TGCGCCAGCACGAAATCCGGGACTAGCTCCTACGAGCAGTACTTC. This gives the protein CASTKSGTSSYEQYF. Using reference TRBV5-1 and TRBJ2-7 for the parts outside the CDR3, the full variable domain is KAGVTQTPRYLIKTRGQQVTLSCSPISGHRSVSWYQQTPGQGLQFLFEYFSETQRNKGNFPGRFSGRQFSNSRSEMNVSTLELGDSALYLCASTKSGTSSYEQYFGPGTRLTVT.